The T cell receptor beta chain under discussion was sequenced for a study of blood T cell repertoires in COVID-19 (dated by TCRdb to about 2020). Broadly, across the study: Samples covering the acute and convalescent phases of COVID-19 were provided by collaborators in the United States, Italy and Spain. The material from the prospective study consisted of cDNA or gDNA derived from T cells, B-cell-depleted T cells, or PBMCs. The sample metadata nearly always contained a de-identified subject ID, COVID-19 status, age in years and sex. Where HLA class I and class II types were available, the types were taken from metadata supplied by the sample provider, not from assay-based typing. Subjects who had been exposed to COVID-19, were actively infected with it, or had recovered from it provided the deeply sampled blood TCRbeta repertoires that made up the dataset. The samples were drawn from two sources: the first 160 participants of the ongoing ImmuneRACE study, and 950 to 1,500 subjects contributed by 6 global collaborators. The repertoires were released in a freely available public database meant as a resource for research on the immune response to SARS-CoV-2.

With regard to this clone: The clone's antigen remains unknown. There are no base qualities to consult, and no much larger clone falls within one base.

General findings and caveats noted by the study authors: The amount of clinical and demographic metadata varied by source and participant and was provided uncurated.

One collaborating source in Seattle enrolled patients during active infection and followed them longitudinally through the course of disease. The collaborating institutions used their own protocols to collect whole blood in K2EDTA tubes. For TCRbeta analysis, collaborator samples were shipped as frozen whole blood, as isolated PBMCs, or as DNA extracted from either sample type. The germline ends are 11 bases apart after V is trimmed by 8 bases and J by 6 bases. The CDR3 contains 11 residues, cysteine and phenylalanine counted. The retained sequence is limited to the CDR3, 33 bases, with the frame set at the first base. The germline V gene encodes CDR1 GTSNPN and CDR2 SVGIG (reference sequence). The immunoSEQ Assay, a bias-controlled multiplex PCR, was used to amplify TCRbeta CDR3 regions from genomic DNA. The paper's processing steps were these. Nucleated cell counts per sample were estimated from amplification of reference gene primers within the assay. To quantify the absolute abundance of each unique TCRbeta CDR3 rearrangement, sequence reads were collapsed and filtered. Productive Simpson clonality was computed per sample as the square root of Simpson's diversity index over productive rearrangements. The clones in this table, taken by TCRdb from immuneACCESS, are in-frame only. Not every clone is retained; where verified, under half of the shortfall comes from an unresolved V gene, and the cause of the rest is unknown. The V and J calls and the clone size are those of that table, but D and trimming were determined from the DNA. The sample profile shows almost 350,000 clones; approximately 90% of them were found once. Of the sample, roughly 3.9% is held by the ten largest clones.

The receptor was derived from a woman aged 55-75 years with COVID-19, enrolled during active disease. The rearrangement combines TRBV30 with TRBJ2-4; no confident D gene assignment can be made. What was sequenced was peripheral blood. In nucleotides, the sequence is TGTGCCGGCGAACAGAGAAACATTCAGTACTTC. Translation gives CAGEQRNIQYF.